One and the same sample provided the 13 T cell receptor beta chains below, sequenced in a study of T cell responses to AZD1222 COVID-19 vaccine. TCRdb keeps only in-frame clones here, not all; method: immunoSEQ multiplex PCR. Of more than 110,000 clones listed, around 90% are singletons. Sequenced material: peripheral blood, taken on day 0 of AZD1222 vaccination. The receptors come from an adult in good health.

The V call is TRBV5-3, the J call TRBJ2-7, with D tentatively TRBD1 (6 bases). TRBV5-3 has ORF status, its function being uncertain. V lost 3 bases and J 3 bases, leaving 7 bases between the germline ends. The CDR3 consists of 12 residues. The CDR3 DNA sequence: TGTGCCAGAAGCTGGGACAACTACGAGCAGTACTTC. Protein product: CARSWDNYEQYF.

The rearrangement uses TRBV7-2 and TRBJ2-7; tentatively, D is TRBD2 (5 bases). There are 13 residues in the CDR3. Germline CDR1 reads SGHTA; CDR2 reads FQGNSA. Trimming removed 2 bases from V and 5 bases from J, with 10 bases in between. As DNA, the CDR3 is TGTGCCAGCAGCTTAAGCGGTTTGAACGAGCAGTACTTC. Amino acid sequence: CASSLSGLNEQYF.

The rearrangement uses TRBV5-1 and TRBJ1-4, with D possibly TRBD1 on 5 matching bases. The CDR3 is made up of 14 amino acids. V was trimmed by 4 bases and J by 8 bases, leaving 15 bases between them. Germline lookup yields CDR1 SGHRS and CDR2 YFSETQ. This chain's CDR3 is CASSEGVGGEKLFF. CDR3 nucleotide sequence: TGCGCCAGCAGCGAGGGTGTGGGGGGAGAAAAACTGTTTTTT.

The chain joins TRBV7-2 to TRBJ2-7; D is uncertain. The germline V gene has CDR1 SGHTA and CDR2 FQGNSA. There are 14 residues in the CDR3. The V gene lost 5 bases and the J gene lost 3 bases, with 14 bases spanning the gap. CDR3 sequence: CASSPAQRGYEQYF. The DNA of the CDR3 is TGTGCCAGCAGCCCCGCCCAGCGAGGCTACGAGCAGTACTTC.

This chain connects TRBV5-1 to TRBJ2-1; D gene ambiguous. Per the germline V gene, CDR1 is SGHRS and CDR2 is YFSETQ. The CDR3 has 11 amino acids. Trimming left V 3 bases short and J 8 bases short, with 6 bases between. The CDR3 sequence: CASSSAYEQFF. The DNA of the CDR3 is TGCGCCAGCAGCTCAGCGTATGAGCAGTTCTTC.

The chain links TRBV3-1 (or the pseudogene TRBV3-2) to TRBJ1-3; D call uncertain. V lost 1 base and J lost 0, with 13 bases in between. Looked up from germline, CDR1 is LGHDT and CDR2 is YNNKEL (reference sequence). This CDR3 is built from 17 residues. The CDR3 is CASSQVLRTSSGNTIYF. For the CDR3, the DNA is TGTGCCAGCAGCCAAGTCCTCAGGACCTCCTCTGGAAACACCATATATTTT.

Here the CDR3 reads CASSQTGGGFYEQYF. The CDR3 nucleotides read TGCGCCAGCAGCCAGACAGGGGGCGGGTTCTACGAGCAGTACTTC. This chain connects TRBV5-1 to TRBJ2-7; the match to TRBD1 covers 10 bases. J lost 3 bases, V lost 4 bases, and 7 bases had no gene match. The CDR3 runs 15 residues. CDR1 and CDR2 (germline): SGHRS, YFSETQ.

The CDR3 region has the DNA TGTGCCAGTAGTATCGGGGTGAACACTGAAGCTTTCTTT. Translating gives CASSIGVNTEAFF. The chain has TRBV19 and TRBJ1-1, with D unresolved. The germline V and J ends were trimmed by 3 bases and 0 bases, with 5 bases remaining between them. Germline CDR1 reads LNHDA; CDR2 reads SQIVND (reference sequence). The CDR3 loop spans 13 amino acids.

This rearrangement joins TRBV5-6 to TRBJ2-7; unclear D gene. This CDR3 has 14 residues. V lost 2 bases, J lost 3 bases, and 12 bases lay in between. Germline V gene sequence: CDR1 SGHDT, CDR2 YYEEEE. CDR3 nucleotide sequence: TGTGCCAGCAGCTTAGGGCGTCCGGGCTACGAGCAGTACTTC. Encoded protein: CASSLGRPGYEQYF.

J is TRBJ1-6 and V is TRBV5-4, with D maybe TRBD1 (5 bases). The CDR3 contains 15 residues. Per the germline V gene, CDR1 is SGHNT and CDR2 is YYREEE (reference sequence). Trimming shortened V by 3 bases and J by 10 bases, and 17 bases separated the two germline ends. This CDR3 reads CASSSDLGGGSPLHF. Written as DNA, the CDR3 is TGTGCCAGCAGCTCGGACTTGGGGGGAGGCTCACCCCTCCACTTT.

This chain links TRBV7-2 with TRBJ2-1; no firm D call. Trimming took 0 bases from V and 6 from J, leaving 12 bases between them. Germline values: CDR1 SGHTA, CDR2 FQGNSA. The CDR3 runs 15 residues. CDR3 sequence (DNA): TGTGCCAGCAGCTTAGCGGCGACGGAGTTCAATGAGCAGTTCTTC. Amino acids: CASSLAATEFNEQFF. Together with reference TRBV7-2 and TRBJ2-1, the CDR3 gives the full variable domain: GAGVSQSPSNKVTEKGKDVELRCDPISGHTALYWYRQSLGQGLEFLIYFQGNSAPDKSGLPSDRFSAERTGGSVSTLTIQRTQQEDSAVYLCASSLAATEFNEQFFGPGTRLTVL.

This clone is a singleton in its sample. The chain carries TRBV10-3 and TRBJ1-1; D remains ambiguous. Looked up from germline, CDR1 is ENHRY and CDR2 is SYGVKD. This CDR3 is built from 11 residues. The V end was cut by 10 bases, the J end by 0 bases, with 6 bases between. The CDR3 DNA reads as TGTGCCACCCGGCTGAACACTGAAGCTTTCTTT. This translates into CATRLNTEAFF.

This clone appeared once. V usage is TRBV7-9 and J usage is TRBJ1-3, with TRBD1 identical over 8 bases. This CDR3 has 14 amino acids. V lost 9 bases, J lost 2 bases, and 6 bases stayed unmatched. Germline assignment: CDR1 SEHNR and CDR2 FQNEAQ (reference sequence). The CDR3: CARGETGAGNTIYF. CDR3 DNA sequence: TGTGCCAGGGGGGAGACAGGGGCTGGAAACACCATATATTTT.